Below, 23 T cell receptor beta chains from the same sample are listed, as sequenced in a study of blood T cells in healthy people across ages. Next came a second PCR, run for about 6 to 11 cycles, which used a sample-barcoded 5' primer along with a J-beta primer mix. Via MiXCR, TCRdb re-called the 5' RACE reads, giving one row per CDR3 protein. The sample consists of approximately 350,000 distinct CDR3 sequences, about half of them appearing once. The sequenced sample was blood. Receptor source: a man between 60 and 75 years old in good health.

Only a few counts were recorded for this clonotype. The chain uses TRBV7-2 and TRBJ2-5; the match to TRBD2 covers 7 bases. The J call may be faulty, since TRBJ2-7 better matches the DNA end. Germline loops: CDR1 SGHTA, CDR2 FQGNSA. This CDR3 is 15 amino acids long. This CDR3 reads CASSLAPGGTYEQYF. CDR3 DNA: TGTGCCAGCAGCTTAGCTCCGGGGGGTACGTACGAGCAGTACTTC.

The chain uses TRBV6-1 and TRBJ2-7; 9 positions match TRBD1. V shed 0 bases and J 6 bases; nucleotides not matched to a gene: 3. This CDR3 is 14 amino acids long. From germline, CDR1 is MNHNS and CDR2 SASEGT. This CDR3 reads CASSEAPGQGEQYF. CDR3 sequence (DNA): TGTGCCAGCAGTGAAGCCCCGGGACAGGGCGAGCAGTACTTC.

The CDR3 bases are TGTGCCAGCAGCCCGTCGCTAGCGGAAGAGACCCAGTACTTC. It yields the protein CASSPSLAEETQYF. This rearrangement joins TRBV11-1 to TRBJ2-5, with 7 positions matching TRBD2. Germline-derived CDR1 and CDR2 are SGHAT and FQDESV (reference sequence). After removal of 5 bases from V and 3 bases from J, the junction contained 6 bases not matched to a gene. The CDR3 runs 14 residues.

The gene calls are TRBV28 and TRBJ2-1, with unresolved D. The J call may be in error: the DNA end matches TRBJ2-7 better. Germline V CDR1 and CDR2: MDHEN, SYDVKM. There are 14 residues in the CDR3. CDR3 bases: TGTGCCAGCAGTTCCCTGGGTAGGGTGTACGAGCAGTACTTC. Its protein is CASSSLGRVYEQYF.

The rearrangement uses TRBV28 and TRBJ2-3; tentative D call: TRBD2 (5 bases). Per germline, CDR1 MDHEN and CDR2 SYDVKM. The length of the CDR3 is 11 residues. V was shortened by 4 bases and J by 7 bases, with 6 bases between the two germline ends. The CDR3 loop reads CASSSGNTQYF. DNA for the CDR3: TGTGCCAGCAGTTCCGGGAATACGCAGTATTTT.

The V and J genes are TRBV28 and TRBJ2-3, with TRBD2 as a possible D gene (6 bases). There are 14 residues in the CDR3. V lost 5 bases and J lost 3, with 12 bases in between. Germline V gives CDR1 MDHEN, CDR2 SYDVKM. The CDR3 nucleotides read TGTGCCAGCAGTCCCGTGGAGGGAACAGATACGCAGTATTTT. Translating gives CASSPVEGTDTQYF.

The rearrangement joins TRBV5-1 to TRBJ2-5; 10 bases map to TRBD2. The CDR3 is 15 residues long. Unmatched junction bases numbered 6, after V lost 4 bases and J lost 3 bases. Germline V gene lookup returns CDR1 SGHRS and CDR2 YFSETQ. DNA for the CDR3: TGCGCCAGCAGCGGGGGGACTAGCGAGAAAGAGACCCAGTACTTC. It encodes CASSGGTSEKETQYF.

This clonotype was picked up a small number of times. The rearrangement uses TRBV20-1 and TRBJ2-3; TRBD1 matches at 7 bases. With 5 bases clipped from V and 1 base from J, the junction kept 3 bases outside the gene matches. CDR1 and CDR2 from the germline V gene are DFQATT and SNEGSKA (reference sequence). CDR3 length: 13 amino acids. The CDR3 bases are TGCAGTGCTGGGGACAGCCGCACAGATACGCAGTATTTT. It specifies CSAGDSRTDTQYF.

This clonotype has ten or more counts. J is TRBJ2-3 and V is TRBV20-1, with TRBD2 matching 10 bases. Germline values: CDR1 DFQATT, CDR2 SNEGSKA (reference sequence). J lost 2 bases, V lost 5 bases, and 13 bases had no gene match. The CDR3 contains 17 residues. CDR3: CSALRRRAGGITDTQYF. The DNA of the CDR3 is TGCAGTGCTTTACGACGCCGAGCGGGAGGGATCACAGATACGCAGTATTTT.

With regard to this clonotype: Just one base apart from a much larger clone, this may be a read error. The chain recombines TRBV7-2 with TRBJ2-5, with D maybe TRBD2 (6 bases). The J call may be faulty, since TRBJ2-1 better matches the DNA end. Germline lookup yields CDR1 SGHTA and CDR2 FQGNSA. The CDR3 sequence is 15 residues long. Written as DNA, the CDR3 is TGTGCCAGCAGCGGTCCGGGTCGAACGGGGGAGACCCAGTTCTTC. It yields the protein CASSGPGRTGETQFF.

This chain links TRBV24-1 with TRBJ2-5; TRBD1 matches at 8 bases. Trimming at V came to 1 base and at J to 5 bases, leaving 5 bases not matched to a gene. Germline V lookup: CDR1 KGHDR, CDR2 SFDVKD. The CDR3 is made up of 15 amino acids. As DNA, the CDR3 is TGTGCCACCAGTGATTTAGGACAGGGTCAGGAGACCCAGTACTTC. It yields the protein CATSDLGQGQETQYF.

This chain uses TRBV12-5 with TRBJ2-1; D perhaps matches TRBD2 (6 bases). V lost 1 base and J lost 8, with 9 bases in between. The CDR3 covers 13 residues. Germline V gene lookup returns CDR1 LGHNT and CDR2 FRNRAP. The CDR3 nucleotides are TGTGCTAGTGGTTTGGGGAGGGTGGATGAGCAGTTCTTC. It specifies CASGLGRVDEQFF.

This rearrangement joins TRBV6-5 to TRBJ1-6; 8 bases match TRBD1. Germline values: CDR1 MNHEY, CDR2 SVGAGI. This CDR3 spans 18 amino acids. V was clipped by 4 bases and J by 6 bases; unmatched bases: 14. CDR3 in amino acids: CASSSRGAGGTSNSPLHF. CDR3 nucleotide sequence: TGTGCCAGCAGTTCACGCGGGGCAGGGGGCACGTCTAATTCACCCCTCCACTTT.

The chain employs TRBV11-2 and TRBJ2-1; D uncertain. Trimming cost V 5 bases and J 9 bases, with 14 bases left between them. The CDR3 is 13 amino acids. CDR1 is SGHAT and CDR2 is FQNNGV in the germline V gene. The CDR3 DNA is TGTGCCAGCAGCCAGCAGGCTTTGGGTGAGCAGTTCTTC. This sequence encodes CASSQQALGEQFF.

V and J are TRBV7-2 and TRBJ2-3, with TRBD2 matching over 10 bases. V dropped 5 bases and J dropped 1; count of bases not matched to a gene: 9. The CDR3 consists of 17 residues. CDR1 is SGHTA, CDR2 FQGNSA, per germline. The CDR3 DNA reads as TGTGCCAGCAGCCCGCGCGCCAGCGGGAGGGGCACAGATACGCAGTATTTT. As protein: CASSPRASGRGTDTQYF.

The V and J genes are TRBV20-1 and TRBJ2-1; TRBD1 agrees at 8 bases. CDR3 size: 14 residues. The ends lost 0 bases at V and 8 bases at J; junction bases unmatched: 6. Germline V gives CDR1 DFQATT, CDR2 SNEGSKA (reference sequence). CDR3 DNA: TGCAGTGCTAGAGATAAGGACAGGGTCTATGAGCAGTTCTTC. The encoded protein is CSARDKDRVYEQFF.

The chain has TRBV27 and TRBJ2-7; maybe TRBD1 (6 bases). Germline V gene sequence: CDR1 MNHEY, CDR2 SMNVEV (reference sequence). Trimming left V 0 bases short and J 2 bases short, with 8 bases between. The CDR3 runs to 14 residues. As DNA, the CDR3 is TGTGCCAGCAGTTTATCGGGGGCGCCCTACGAGCAGTACTTC. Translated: CASSLSGAPYEQYF.

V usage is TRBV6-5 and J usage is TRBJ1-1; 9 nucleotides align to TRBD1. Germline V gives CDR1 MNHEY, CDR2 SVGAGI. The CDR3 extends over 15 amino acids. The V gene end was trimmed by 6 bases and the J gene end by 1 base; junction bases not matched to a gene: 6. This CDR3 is CASSNRGPANTEAFF. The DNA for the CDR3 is TGTGCCAGCAGCAACAGGGGGCCGGCGAACACTGAAGCTTTCTTT.

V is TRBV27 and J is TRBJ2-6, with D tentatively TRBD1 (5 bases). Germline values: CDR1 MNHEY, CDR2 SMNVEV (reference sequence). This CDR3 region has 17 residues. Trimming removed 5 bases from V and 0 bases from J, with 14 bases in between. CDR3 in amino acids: CASSQQGAVSGANVLTF. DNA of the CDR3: TGTGCCAGCAGTCAGCAGGGCGCCGTCTCTGGGGCCAACGTCCTGACTTTC.

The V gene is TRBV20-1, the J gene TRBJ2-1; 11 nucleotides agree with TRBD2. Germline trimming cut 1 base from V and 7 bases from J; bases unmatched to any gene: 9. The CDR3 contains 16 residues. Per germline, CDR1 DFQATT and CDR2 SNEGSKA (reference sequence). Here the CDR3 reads CSARVSSGRASNEQFF. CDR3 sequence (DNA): TGCAGTGCTAGAGTTAGTAGCGGGAGGGCCTCGAATGAGCAGTTCTTC.

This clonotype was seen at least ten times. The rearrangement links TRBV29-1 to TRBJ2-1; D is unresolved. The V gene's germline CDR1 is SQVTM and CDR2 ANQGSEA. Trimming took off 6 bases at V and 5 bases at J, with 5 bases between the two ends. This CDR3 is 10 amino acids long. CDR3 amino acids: CSVRDNEQFF. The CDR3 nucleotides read TGCAGCGTCCGTGACAATGAGCAGTTCTTC.

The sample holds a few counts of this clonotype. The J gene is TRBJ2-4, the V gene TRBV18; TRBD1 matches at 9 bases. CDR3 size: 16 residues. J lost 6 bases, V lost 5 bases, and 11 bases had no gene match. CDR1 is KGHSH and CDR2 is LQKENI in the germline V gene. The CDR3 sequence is CASSATGTGQGNIQYF. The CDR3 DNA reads TGTGCCAGCTCAGCTACCGGGACAGGGCAAGGAAACATTCAGTACTTC.

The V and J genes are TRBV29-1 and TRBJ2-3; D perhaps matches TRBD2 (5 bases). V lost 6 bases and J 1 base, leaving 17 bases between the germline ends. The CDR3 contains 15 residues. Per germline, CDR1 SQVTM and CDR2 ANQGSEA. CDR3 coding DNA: TGCAGCGTCTCGGGAAGTTTATCGGGCACAGATACGCAGTATTTT. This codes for CSVSGSLSGTDTQYF.